The 21 T cell receptor beta chains below were found in one sample sequenced in a study of cytomegalovirus exposure and HLA in healthy donors. The PCR was carried out with 60 Vbeta primers and 13 Jbeta primers. Generated by immunoSEQ multiplex PCR, the TCRdb table keeps only in-frame clones and is missing some. The sample comprises fewer than 150,000 clones, approximately 80% of which are singletons, and more than 7% rests with the top ten. Sequencing used PBMCs. These receptors were collected from a female donor in good health and CMV-seropositive.

The rearrangement uses TRBV19 and TRBJ2-1; a weak D match, TRBD1 (5 bases). The CDR3 consists of 13 residues. V was shortened by 7 bases and J by 3 bases, with 10 bases between the two germline ends. CDR1 and CDR2 from the germline V gene are LNHDA and SQIVND (reference sequence). CDR3 loop: CASNTGFYNEQFF. CDR3 coding DNA: TGTGCCAGTAACACAGGATTCTACAATGAGCAGTTCTTC.

This chain links TRBV19 with TRBJ1-1; TRBD1 aligns across 10 bases. CDR1 and CDR2 (germline): LNHDA, SQIVND (reference sequence). V trimming: 8 bases; J trimming: 1 base; junction bases outside the gene matches: 7. This CDR3 has 15 amino acids. The CDR3 DNA is TGTGCCAGTGTCCGGGACAGGGGTTGGAACACTGAAGCTTTCTTT. This sequence encodes CASVRDRGWNTEAFF.

The rearrangement links TRBV9 to TRBJ1-2, with 7 bases fitting TRBD1. CDR3 length: 16 amino acids. Germline assignment: CDR1 SGDLS and CDR2 YYNGEE. J was trimmed by 4 bases and V by 2 bases; bases with no gene match: 11. This CDR3 reads CASSVRETGPFYGYTF. CDR3 coding DNA: TGTGCCAGCAGCGTTCGTGAGACAGGGCCCTTCTATGGCTACACCTTC.

This chain links TRBV19 with TRBJ2-7; D ambiguous. V was trimmed by 5 bases and J by 3 bases, leaving 11 bases between them. Per germline, CDR1 LNHDA and CDR2 SQIVND (reference sequence). This CDR3 is built from 13 residues. The chain's CDR3 is CASSPSVSYEQYF. The DNA for the CDR3 is TGTGCCAGTAGTCCGAGCGTTAGCTACGAGCAGTACTTC.

This sequence joins TRBV5-4 and TRBJ2-5, with D maybe TRBD1 (6 bases). Germline V gene data show CDR1 as SGHNT and CDR2 as YYREEE (reference sequence). The V end lost 1 base, the J end lost 4 bases, and 11 bases lay between the germline ends. The CDR3 is made up of 14 amino acids. This chain's CDR3 is CASSLRTEGETQYF. The DNA for the CDR3 is TGTGCCAGCAGCTTGAGGACAGAGGGAGAGACCCAGTACTTC.

The rearrangement joins TRBV9 to TRBJ2-5, with a possible D match to TRBD2 (5 bases). V lost 0 bases and J 1 base, leaving 22 bases between the germline ends. Germline CDR1 SGDLS, CDR2 YYNGEE. This CDR3 has 19 amino acids. The CDR3 nucleotides are TGTGCCAGCAGCGTAGGCCCTCCGATGGTAGCGACAACCCAAGAGACCCAGTACTTC. It translates to CASSVGPPMVATTQETQYF.

In this sample, this clone turned up a few times. V is TRBV4-1 and J is TRBJ1-4; D might be TRBD1 (5 bases). CDR1 MGHRA and CDR2 YSYEKL come from the germline V gene. The CDR3 consists of 17 residues. V was pared by 0 bases and J by 8 bases, with 19 bases between. DNA of the CDR3: TGCGCCAGCAGCCAAGATGGGTACGGCAGGGCGAGAGAAAAACTGTTTTTT. This translates into CASSQDGYGRAREKLFF.

The chain carries TRBV30 and TRBJ1-1; D is undetermined. The germline V gene has CDR1 GTSNPN and CDR2 SVGIG (reference sequence). Trimming took off 4 bases at V and 1 base at J, with 16 bases between the two ends. The CDR3 is 15 amino acids. The CDR3 sequence: CAWIGLSAANTEAFF. The CDR3 DNA reads TGTGCCTGGATAGGTCTAAGCGCGGCGAACACTGAAGCTTTCTTT.

This clone was found once. V usage is TRBV27 and J usage is TRBJ2-3, with D perhaps TRBD1 (5 bases). Germline V gene lookup returns CDR1 MNHEY and CDR2 SMNVEV (reference sequence). The CDR3 is 12 amino acids. The V gene lost 4 bases and the J gene lost 5 bases, with 7 bases spanning the gap. CDR3 sequence reads: CASSSQGDTQYF. The CDR3 nucleotides read TGTGCCAGCAGTTCCCAGGGAGATACGCAGTATTTT.

This chain uses TRBV6-5 with TRBJ1-5, with 7 bases lining up with TRBD1. V gave up 2 bases and J gave up 5 bases; unmatched junction bases: 0. CDR1 and CDR2 (germline): MNHEY, SVGAGI. There are 13 residues in the CDR3. This CDR3 reads CASSYGQDQPQHF. The DNA of the CDR3 is TGTGCCAGCAGTTACGGACAGGATCAGCCCCAGCATTTT.

The chain couples TRBV5-1 to TRBJ2-2; 9 positions match TRBD2. The V segment lost 1 base and the J segment 4 bases; nucleotides outside the gene matches: 2. This CDR3 region has 15 residues. Per the germline V gene, CDR1 is SGHRS and CDR2 is YFSETQ. The CDR3 is CASSLLAGSTGELFF. In DNA, the CDR3 is TGCGCCAGCAGCTTGCTAGCGGGGTCCACCGGGGAGCTGTTTTTT.

In DNA form, the CDR3 reads TGTGCCAGCAGCTCGGGGGACTACGAGCAGTACTTC. Translated: CASSSGDYEQYF. This chain connects TRBV5-4 to TRBJ2-7, with a possible D match to TRBD2 (6 bases). The CDR3 contains 12 residues. CDR1 and CDR2 from the germline V gene are SGHNT and YYREEE (reference sequence). The V end lost 3 bases, the J end lost 3 bases, and 7 bases lay between the germline ends.

In its sample, this clone was seen a few times. J is TRBJ1-4 and V is TRBV10-1, with D tentatively TRBD1 (6 bases). Per the germline V gene, CDR1 is WNHNN and CDR2 is SYGVQD (reference sequence). CDR3 length: 14 residues. V was pared by 2 bases and J by 16 bases, with 20 bases between. The CDR3 region is CASSEPGVGLQGFF. The CDR3 DNA reads TGCGCCAGCAGTGAGCCAGGTGTGGGTCTACAGGGGTTTTTT.

This chain joins TRBV7-3 and TRBJ2-5, with unresolved D. Trimming removed 1 base from V and 4 bases from J, with 7 bases in between. The CDR3 consists of 13 residues. CDR1 and CDR2 from the germline V gene are SGHTA and FQGTGA. The CDR3 region is CASSLRASETQYF. DNA of the CDR3: TGTGCCAGCAGCTTAAGGGCCTCAGAGACCCAGTACTTC.

The rearrangement joins TRBV19 to TRBJ1-4, with D uncertain. The CDR3 is made up of 15 amino acids. The V and J ends lost 5 bases and 7 bases respectively, with 17 bases between them. The V gene's germline CDR1 is LNHDA and CDR2 SQIVND (reference sequence). The CDR3 nucleotides read TGTGCCAGTAGTCCACCTATAGTGCCCCGTGAAAAACTGTTTTTT. Translating it yields CASSPPIVPREKLFF.

The genes are TRBV11-3 and TRBJ2-5; the match to TRBD2 covers 7 bases. The CDR3 runs to 16 residues. The V gene's germline CDR1 is SGHNT and CDR2 YENEEA. V lost 2 bases and J lost 2; bases outside the gene matches: 8. CDR3 sequence reads: CASSLWGGVGQETQYF. CDR3 sequence (DNA): TGTGCCAGCAGCTTATGGGGGGGAGTTGGACAAGAGACCCAGTACTTC. The complete variable domain, with remaining parts taken from reference TRBV11-3 and TRBJ2-5, reads EAGVVQSPRYKIIEKKQPVAFWCNPISGHNTLYWYLQNLGQGPELLIRYENEEAVDDSQLPKDRFSAERLKGVDSTLKIQPAELGDSAVYLCASSLWGGVGQETQYFGPGTRLLVL.

This clone was counted many times. This rearrangement joins TRBV19 to TRBJ2-7; D is possibly TRBD1 (6 bases). The CDR3 extends over 15 amino acids. Germline V lookup: CDR1 LNHDA, CDR2 SQIVND (reference sequence). V was pared by 1 base and J by 4 bases, with 14 bases between. CDR3 region: CASSIVAQGVYEQYF. DNA for the CDR3: TGTGCCAGTAGTATAGTGGCACAGGGCGTATACGAGCAGTACTTC.

The gene calls are TRBV28 and TRBJ1-2, with TRBD1 matching 9 bases. J gave up 2 bases and V 4 bases, and 5 bases lay outside the gene matches. Germline-derived CDR1 and CDR2 are MDHEN and SYDVKM. The CDR3 contains 15 residues. This CDR3 is CASSSPTGGNYGYTF. CDR3 in DNA: TGTGCCAGCAGTTCCCCGACAGGGGGGAACTATGGCTACACCTTC.

This clone was detected a few times. The J gene is TRBJ1-6, the V gene TRBV7-6; 8 bases are shared with TRBD1. This CDR3 region has 16 residues. Germline V CDR1 and CDR2: SGHVS, FNYEAQ. The junction had 5 bases not matched to a gene; V was cut back by 5 bases and J by 2 bases. The CDR3 DNA reads as TGTGCCAGCAGCATCGGACAGGGCACCTATAATTCACCCCTCCACTTT. Translated: CASSIGQGTYNSPLHF.

The V call is TRBV10-3, the J call TRBJ1-2; no reliable D call. The CDR3 loop spans 13 amino acids. Germline CDR1 ENHRY, CDR2 SYGVKD. Trimming took 2 bases from V and 2 from J, leaving 6 bases between them. The CDR3 DNA sequence: TGTGCCATCAGTGAGGGTCAGAACTATGGCTACACCTTC. This sequence encodes CAISEGQNYGYTF.

This chain connects TRBV7-3 to TRBJ2-7, with D tentatively TRBD1 (5 bases). CDR1 and CDR2 (germline): SGHTA, FQGTGA. V lost 3 bases and J 3 bases, leaving 9 bases between the germline ends. CDR3 size: 13 residues. Here the CDR3 reads CASSLAGHYEQYF. CDR3 nucleotide sequence: TGTGCCAGCAGCTTGGCAGGGCACTACGAGCAGTACTTC.